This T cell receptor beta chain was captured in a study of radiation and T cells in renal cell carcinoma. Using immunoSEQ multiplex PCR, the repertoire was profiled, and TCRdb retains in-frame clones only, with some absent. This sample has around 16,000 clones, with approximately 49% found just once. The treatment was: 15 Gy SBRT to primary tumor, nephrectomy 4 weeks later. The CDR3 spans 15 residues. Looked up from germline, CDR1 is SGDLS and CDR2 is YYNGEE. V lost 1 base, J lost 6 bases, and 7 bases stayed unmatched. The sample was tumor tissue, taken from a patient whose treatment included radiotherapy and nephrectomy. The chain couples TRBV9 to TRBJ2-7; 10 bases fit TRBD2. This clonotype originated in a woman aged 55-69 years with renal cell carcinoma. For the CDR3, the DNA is TGTGCCAGCAGCGTAAATTGGCTAGCGGGAGTCGAGCAGTACTTC. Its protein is CASSVNWLAGVEQYF. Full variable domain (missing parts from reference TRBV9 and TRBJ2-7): DSGVTQTPKHLITATGQRVTLRCSPRSGDLSVYWYQQSLDQGLQFLIQYYNGEERAKGNILERFSAQQFPDLHSELNLSSLELGDSALYFCASSVNWLAGVEQYFGPGTRLTVT.